This record looks at one TCR beta chain sequence and its context. Added to each PCR by spiking were synthetic TCR analog templates. Produced via immunoSEQ multiplex PCR; TCRdb's table is partial and in-frame only. Counted here are under 70,000 clones, more than 80% occurring once; the ten biggest clones make up roughly 1.6%. This sample is part of a study of PD-L1 blockade in urothelial cancer. V gave up 2 bases and J gave up 5 bases, with 12 bases separating them. CDR1 and CDR2 (germline): MNHEY, SMNVEV (reference sequence). The CDR3 contains 15 residues. The time point: pretreatment peripheral blood.

Material: PBMCs, obtained around atezolizumab (anti-PD-L1) treatment. The J gene is TRBJ1-4, the V gene TRBV27; a possible D gene is TRBD1 (5 bases). The TCR originated in a man aged 65 to 79 with urothelial cancer. CDR3 sequence: CASSLRDGGNEKLFF. The CDR3 nucleotides are TGTGCCAGCAGTTTACGGGACGGGGGAAATGAAAAACTGTTTTTT.